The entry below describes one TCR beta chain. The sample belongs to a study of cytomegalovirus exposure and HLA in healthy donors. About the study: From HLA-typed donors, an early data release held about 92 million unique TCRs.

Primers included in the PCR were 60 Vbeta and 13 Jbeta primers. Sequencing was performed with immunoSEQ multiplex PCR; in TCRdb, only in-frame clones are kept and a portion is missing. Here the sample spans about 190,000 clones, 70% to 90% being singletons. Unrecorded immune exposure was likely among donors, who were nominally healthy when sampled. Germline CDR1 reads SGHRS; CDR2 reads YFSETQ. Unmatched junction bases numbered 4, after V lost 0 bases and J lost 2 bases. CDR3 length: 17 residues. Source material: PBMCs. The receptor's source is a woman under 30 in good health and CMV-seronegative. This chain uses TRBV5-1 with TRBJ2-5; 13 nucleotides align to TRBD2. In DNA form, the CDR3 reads TGCGCCAGCAGCTTGGTGGGACTAGCGGGGTCGCAAGAGACCCAGTACTTC. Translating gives CASSLVGLAGSQETQYF.